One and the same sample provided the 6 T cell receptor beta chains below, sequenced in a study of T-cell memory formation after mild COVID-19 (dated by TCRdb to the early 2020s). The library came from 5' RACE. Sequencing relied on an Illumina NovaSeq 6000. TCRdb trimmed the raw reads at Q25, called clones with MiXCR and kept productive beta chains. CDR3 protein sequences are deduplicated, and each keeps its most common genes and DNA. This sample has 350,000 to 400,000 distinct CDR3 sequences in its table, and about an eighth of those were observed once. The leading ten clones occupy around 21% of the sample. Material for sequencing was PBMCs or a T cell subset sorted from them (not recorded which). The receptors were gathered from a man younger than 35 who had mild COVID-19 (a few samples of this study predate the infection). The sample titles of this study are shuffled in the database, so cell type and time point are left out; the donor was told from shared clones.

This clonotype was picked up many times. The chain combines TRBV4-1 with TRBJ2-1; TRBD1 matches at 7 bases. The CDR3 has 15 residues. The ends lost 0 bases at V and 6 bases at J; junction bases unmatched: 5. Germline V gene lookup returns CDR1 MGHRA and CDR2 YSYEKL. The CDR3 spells CASSQEQGNFNEQFF. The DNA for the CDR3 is TGCGCCAGCAGCCAAGAACAGGGGAATTTCAATGAGCAGTTCTTC.

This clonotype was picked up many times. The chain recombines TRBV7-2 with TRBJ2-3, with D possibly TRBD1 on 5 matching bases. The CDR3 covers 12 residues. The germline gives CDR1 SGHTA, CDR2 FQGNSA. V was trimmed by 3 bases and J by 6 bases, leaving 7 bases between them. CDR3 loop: CASSLYRDTQYF. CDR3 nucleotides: TGTGCCAGCAGCTTGTACAGGGATACGCAGTATTTT.

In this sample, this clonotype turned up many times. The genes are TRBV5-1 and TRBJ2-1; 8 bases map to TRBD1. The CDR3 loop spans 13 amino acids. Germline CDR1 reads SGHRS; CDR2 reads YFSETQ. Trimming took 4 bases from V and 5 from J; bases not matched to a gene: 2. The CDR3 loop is CASSRGQDNEQFF. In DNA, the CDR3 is TGCGCCAGCAGCCGGGGACAGGACAATGAGCAGTTCTTC. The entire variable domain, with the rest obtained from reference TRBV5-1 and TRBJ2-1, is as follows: KAGVTQTPRYLIKTRGQQVTLSCSPISGHRSVSWYQQTPGQGLQFLFEYFSETQRNKGNFPGRFSGRQFSNSRSEMNVSTLELGDSALYLCASSRGQDNEQFFGPGTRLTVL.

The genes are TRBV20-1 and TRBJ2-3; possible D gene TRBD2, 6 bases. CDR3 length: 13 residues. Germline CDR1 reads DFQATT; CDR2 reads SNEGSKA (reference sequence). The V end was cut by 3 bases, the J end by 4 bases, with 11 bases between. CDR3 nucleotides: TGCAGTGCTAGTCGGAGGGACCCAGATACGCAGTATTTT. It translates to CSASRRDPDTQYF.

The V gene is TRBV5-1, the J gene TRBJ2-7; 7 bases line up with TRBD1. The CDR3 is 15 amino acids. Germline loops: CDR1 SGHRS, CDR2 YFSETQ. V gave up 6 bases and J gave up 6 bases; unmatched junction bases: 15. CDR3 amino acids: CASTPRTGGESEQYF. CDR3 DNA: TGCGCCAGCACCCCCAGGACAGGAGGTGAATCCGAGCAGTACTTC.

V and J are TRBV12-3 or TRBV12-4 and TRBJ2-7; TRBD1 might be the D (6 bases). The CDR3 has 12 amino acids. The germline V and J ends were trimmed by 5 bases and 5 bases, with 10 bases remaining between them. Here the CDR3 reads CASSIRDNEQYV. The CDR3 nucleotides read TGTGCCAGCAGTATCCGGGACAACGAGCAGTACGTC.